This paragraph covers one T cell receptor (beta chain) sequence. The germline V gene has CDR1 SGHTA and CDR2 FQGNSA. The CDR3 covers 16 residues. With 4 bases clipped from V and 5 bases from J, the junction kept 9 bases outside the gene matches. Sequencing was performed with immunoSEQ multiplex PCR; in TCRdb, only in-frame clones are kept and a portion is missing. The sample consists of some 2 million clones, approximately 95% of them appearing once. The entry originates in a study of shared clonotypes between healthy human individuals. Naive CD8 populations comprised CD45RO-negative cells positively selected for CCR7, excluding terminally differentiated effector memory CD45RA+ cells.

The material sequenced was naive CD8+ T cells sorted from blood. This clonotype was obtained from a man younger than 35 in good health. J is TRBJ2-2 and V is TRBV7-2, with 8 bases matching TRBD2. The CDR3 spells CASSSELAGLTGELFF. The CDR3 coding sequence is TGTGCCAGCAGCTCCGAGCTAGCGGGTTTAACCGGGGAGCTGTTTTTT.